A selection of T cell receptor beta chains follows, all from one sample in a study of PD-1 and CTLA-4 blockade in melanoma. Assay used: immunoSEQ multiplex PCR; TCRdb lists only in-frame clones, some missing. Seen here are about 28,000 clones, about 91% observed once, and the top ten hold less than 10%. Material: CD8+ T cells from peripheral blood, obtained from a patient given anti-PD-1 treatment. These receptors were obtained from a human donor with melanoma. The CDR3 runs from the conserved cysteine through the conserved F or W. Fields, in order: J gene, V gene, D gene, clone size, CDR3 DNA, CDR3 protein. A D gene is named only where the DNA matches it firmly. The size entry is marked missing in some rows and otherwise reads once, few, many or a size class.

>TRBJ2-7|TRBV14|NA|NA
TGTGCCAGCAGTAGTGGAGGGGGGAAGTCCTACGAGCAGTACTTC
CASSSGGGKSYEQYF
>TRBJ1-5|TRBV2|NA|NA
TGTGCCAGCAGCCCACCGGACGGACGCCCTAGCAATCAGCCCCAGCATTTT
CASSPPDGRPSNQPQHF
>TRBJ2-1|TRBV7-9|TRBD1|NA
TGTGCCAGCAGCCAAATTGGGGACAGCGAGTACAATGAGCAGTTCTTC
CASSQIGDSEYNEQFF
>TRBJ2-1|TRBV18|TRBD2|NA
TGTGCCAGCTCACCTCCACTAGCGGATTTTTACAATGAGCAGTTCTTC
CASSPPLADFYNEQFF
>TRBJ1-1|TRBV5-1|NA|NA
TGCGCCAGCAGCGACGGACAGCCTGAAGCTTTCTTT
CASSDGQPEAFF
>TRBJ2-7|TRBV19|TRBD1|NA
TGTGCCAGTAGTCCCCACCGGGACAGGGGGCTTGGCGAGCAGTACTTC
CASSPHRDRGLGEQYF
>TRBJ2-7|TRBV24-1|NA|NA
TGTGCCACCAGTGACCGGTCGGCGTCCTACGAGCAGTACTTC
CATSDRSASYEQYF
>TRBJ1-4|TRBV28|NA|NA
TGTGCCAGCAGTTTATCAGAGGCGGGGGAGGTTAATGAAAAACTGTTTTTT
CASSLSEAGEVNEKLFF
>TRBJ1-2|TRBV6-1|NA|NA
TGTGCCAGCAGTGAAGTACTCGCTTTGTTACAGCCTTTAAGCACCTTC
CASSEVLALLQPLSTF
>TRBJ2-2|TRBV27|NA|NA
TGTGCCAGCAGTTTATGGGGCGCCAACACCGGGGAGCTGTTTTTT
CASSLWGANTGELFF
>TRBJ2-1|TRBV11-2|TRBD2|NA
TGTGCCAGCAGCCTCCGGGAGGGCCCTGAGCAGTTCTTC
CASSLREGPEQFF
>TRBJ2-7|TRBV27|TRBD2|medium-sized
TGTGCCAGCAGCTTAGCGGGACACGGGAACGAGCAGTACTTC
CASSLAGHGNEQYF
>TRBJ1-2|TRBV25-1|TRBD1|NA
TGTGCCAGCAGTGCTCAGGGACAGCGTGGCTACACCTTC
CASSAQGQRGYTF
>TRBJ2-7|TRBV27|NA|once
TGTGCCAGCAGTTTCTCGTCTCGGACAGAGCAGTACTTC
CASSFSSRTEQYF
>TRBJ2-1|TRBV27|NA|NA
TGTGCCAGCAGTTTACGGGGACTGATGCATGAGCAGTTCTTC
CASSLRGLMHEQFF
>TRBJ1-1|TRBV21-1|NA|NA
TGTGCCAGCAGCCAAGAGATAGGGAACACTGAAGCTTTCTTT
CASSQEIGNTEAFF
>TRBJ2-7|TRBV5-1|NA|few
TGCGCCAGCAGCCCTACAGAATCCTACGAGCAGTACTTC
CASSPTESYEQYF
>TRBJ2-1|TRBV7-6|TRBD2|NA
TGTGCCAGCAGCCCCGGGACTAGCGAATCTAATGAGCAGTTCTTC
CASSPGTSESNEQFF
>TRBJ2-5|TRBV11-3|NA|NA
TGTGCCAGCAGCCCGCGTGAAAACCAAGAGACCCAGTACTTC
CASSPRENQETQYF
>TRBJ1-2|TRBV7-9|NA|NA
TGTGCCAGCAGCTTATACTCGTATAGCTACACCTTC
CASSLYSYSYTF
>TRBJ2-3|TRBV6-4|TRBD1|NA
TGTGCCAGCAGTGACTCGGGACAGGGGGCAGATACGCAGTATTTT
CASSDSGQGADTQYF
>TRBJ2-1|TRBV5-8|TRBD2|NA
TGTGCCAGCAGCTCCGGGACTAGCGGGGCCAATGAGCAGTTCTTC
CASSSGTSGANEQFF